One sample yielded the 26 T cell receptor beta chains listed below, sequenced in a study of regulatory T cells in long-lasting Graves disease. The time point here: persistent/refractory GD, antithyroid drugs over 5 years with positive TRAb. From PBMCs, RNA was extracted and then used to make the TCR library. The authors built TCR beta libraries using iRepertoire HTBI primers and Arm-PCR of CDR3 regions. TCRdb called the multiplex PCR reads again in MiXCR, with one record for every CDR3 protein. The data hold some 450,000 distinct CDR3 sequences, with 23% observed a single time. Sequencing was performed on peripheral blood mononuclear cells (PBMCs), taken when the disease was refractory, from a patient treated with antithyroid drugs. The receptor source for this set is a female donor with Graves disease.

The chain joins TRBV28 to TRBJ1-1; 9 bases are shared with TRBD1. V gave up 3 bases and J gave up 7 bases; unmatched junction bases: 3. CDR1 is MDHEN and CDR2 is SYDVKM in the germline V gene. This CDR3 has 13 residues. The DNA for the CDR3 is TGTGCCAGCAGTTTGGGGACAGGGCGTGAAGCTTTCTTT. Amino acid sequence: CASSLGTGREAFF. The complete variable domain, with remaining parts taken from reference TRBV28 and TRBJ1-1, reads DVKVTQSSRYLVKRTGEKVFLECVQDMDHENMFWYRQDPGLGLRLIYFSYDVKMKEKGDIPEGYSVSREKKERFSLILESASTNQTSMYLCASSLGTGREAFFGQGTRLTVV.

This clonotype showed up many times. This chain connects TRBV7-2 to TRBJ2-5; D remains ambiguous. This CDR3 is 16 amino acids long. In germline, CDR1 is SGHTA, CDR2 FQGNSA. V dropped 1 base and J dropped 4 bases, with 16 bases sitting between them. The CDR3 is CASSLEWSRRGETQYF. The CDR3 DNA reads TGTGCCAGCAGCTTAGAATGGTCCCGTCGAGGAGAGACCCAGTACTTC.

This clonotype was found a few times. V usage is TRBV20-1 and J usage is TRBJ2-7; maybe TRBD1 (6 bases). The CDR3 contains 14 residues. The germline gives CDR1 DFQATT, CDR2 SNEGSKA (reference sequence). V shed 0 bases and J shed 2 bases, with 11 bases lying between them. The CDR3 protein is CSARDFQGTYEQYF. The CDR3 DNA reads as TGCAGTGCTAGAGATTTTCAGGGGACCTACGAGCAGTACTTC.

The J gene is TRBJ2-2, the V gene TRBV6-2 or TRBV6-3; D remains ambiguous. V was trimmed by 10 bases and J by 0 bases, leaving 9 bases between them. Germline lookup yields CDR1 MNHEY and CDR2 SVGEGT. The CDR3 has 13 residues. The CDR3 DNA reads TGTGCCAACGCGGATCCGAACACCGGGGAGCTGTTTTTT. Its protein is CANADPNTGELFF.

The rearrangement uses TRBV6-1 and TRBJ1-2; D unclear. This CDR3 has 14 amino acids. V was cut by 7 bases and J by 4 bases, with 16 bases left in between. CDR1 is MNHNS and CDR2 is SASEGT in the germline V gene. DNA of the CDR3: TGTGCCAGCATTCGCCTTGGCGATTCCTATGGCTACACCTTC. This translates into CASIRLGDSYGYTF.

As concerns this clonotype: A much larger clonotype is one base distant, so this may be a read error. V gene TRBV7-2 combines with J gene TRBJ2-7, with TRBD2 as a possible D gene (6 bases). This CDR3 is 14 amino acids long. The germline V gene encodes CDR1 SGHTA and CDR2 FQGNSA. The CDR3 DNA is TGTGCCAGCAGCTTAGGGGCGGGAAGGACCGAGCAGTGCTTC. This encodes CASSLGAGRTEQCF.

This clonotype was picked up many times. This chain joins TRBV2 and TRBJ1-1; D is undetermined. V was cut by 5 bases and J by 7 bases, with 17 bases left in between. This CDR3 region has 14 residues. Germline V gene data show CDR1 as SNHLY and CDR2 as FYNNEI. The CDR3 DNA follows: TGTGCCAGCAGTCCTTCCGGACCGTCCCGTGAAGCTTTCTTT. Protein: CASSPSGPSREAFF.

The rearrangement uses TRBV12-3 or TRBV12-4 and TRBJ2-7, with TRBD2 matching over 9 bases. The CDR3 has 14 residues. Germline trimming cut 5 bases from V and 6 bases from J; bases unmatched to any gene: 8. The CDR3 DNA reads as TGTGCCAGCAGTCAAGCGGGAGGTCTAGGCGAGCAGTACTTC. This codes for CASSQAGGLGEQYF.

In this sample, this clonotype turned up a few times. V usage is TRBV2 and J usage is TRBJ2-5, with D maybe TRBD2 (7 bases). This CDR3 region has 15 residues. V shed 0 bases and J shed 3 bases, with 11 bases lying between them. In germline, CDR1 is SNHLY, CDR2 FYNNEI. In nucleotides, the CDR3 is TGTGCCAGCAGTGAAGCGCGGGGGCAGGAAGAGACCCAGTACTTC. This codes for CASSEARGQEETQYF.

This clonotype was picked up a small number of times. One end of the junction fails to match germline, which may point to a read error. The V and J genes are TRBV7-2 and TRBJ2-5; 11 bases line up with TRBD2. CDR3 length equals 14 residues. Per the germline V gene, CDR1 is SGHTA and CDR2 is FQGNSA. The CDR3 spells CASSLSGRGETQHF. In DNA form, the CDR3 reads TGTGCCAGCAGCCTTAGCGGGAGGGGAGAGACCCAGCACTTC.

The chain joins TRBV5-5 to TRBJ2-1, with 7 bases identical to TRBD2. Trimming at V came to 2 bases and at J to 5 bases, leaving 4 bases not matched to a gene. The CDR3 is 14 amino acids. Germline assignment: CDR1 SGHKS and CDR2 YYEKEE (reference sequence). The CDR3 region is CASSLSGAHNEQFF. CDR3 DNA sequence: TGTGCCAGCAGCTTAAGCGGGGCCCACAATGAGCAGTTCTTC.

This clonotype was found a few times. This chain uses TRBV20-1 with TRBJ2-5; TRBD2 agrees at 8 bases. Unmatched junction bases numbered 14, after V lost 6 bases and J lost 5 bases. Germline lookup yields CDR1 DFQATT and CDR2 SNEGSKA (reference sequence). This CDR3 has 15 amino acids. CDR3 bases: TGCAGTGCAGACGACGTGGCGGGAGGTCGTGAGACCCAGTACTTC. This encodes CSADDVAGGRETQYF.

This clonotype was seen many times. The genes are TRBV28 and TRBJ2-5, with 7 positions matching TRBD2. With V trimmed by 5 bases and J by 3 bases, 6 bases remained unmatched. This CDR3 has 14 residues. The germline CDR1 and CDR2 sequences are MDHEN and SYDVKM. This CDR3 is CASSPLAEKETQYF. The CDR3 coding sequence is TGTGCCAGCAGTCCTCTAGCGGAAAAAGAGACCCAGTACTTC.

This clonotype was found many times. This chain links TRBV10-3 with TRBJ2-5; TRBD1 matches at 7 bases. After removal of 10 bases from V and 1 base from J, the junction contained 3 bases not matched to a gene. The germline V gene encodes CDR1 ENHRY and CDR2 SYGVKD. The CDR3 is 12 residues long. CDR3 coding DNA: TGTGCCACCAGGGACAGCCAAGAGACCCAGTACTTC. Protein sequence: CATRDSQETQYF.

This clonotype was counted between two and nine times. This chain connects TRBV13 to TRBJ1-1; D is ambiguous. There are 12 residues in the CDR3. Germline V gene lookup returns CDR1 PRHDT and CDR2 FYEKMQ (reference sequence). V dropped 0 bases and J dropped 11 bases, with 10 bases sitting between them. CDR3 coding DNA: TGTGCCAGCAGCTTAGGCAGGTTGGTGGCTTTCTTT. Translating gives CASSLGRLVAFF.

The table lists this clonotype with a few counts. CDR3: CASSTNRDRGQPQHF. In nucleotides, the CDR3 is TGTGCCAGCAGCACCAACCGGGACAGGGGGCAGCCCCAGCATTTT. The gene calls are TRBV3-1 and TRBJ1-5; TRBD1 agrees at 11 bases. The germline V gene encodes CDR1 LGHDT and CDR2 YNNKEL (reference sequence). This CDR3 region has 15 residues. V trimming: 5 bases; J trimming: 7 bases; junction bases outside the gene matches: 7.

As DNA, the CDR3 is TGTGCCAGCAGCAGGGGGCCTCGGACTACCCTAAAACCTTATGAGCAGTTCTTC. This sequence encodes CASSRGPRTTLKPYEQFF. This rearrangement joins TRBV5-4 to TRBJ2-1, with a weak D call TRBD1 (7 bases). CDR1 is SGHNT, CDR2 YYREEE, per germline (reference sequence). The CDR3 runs to 18 residues. The V end was cut by 4 bases, the J end by 8 bases, with 28 bases between.

The chain recombines TRBV2 with TRBJ2-7; 7 nucleotides align to TRBD1. This CDR3 has 13 residues. Unmatched junction bases numbered 5, after V lost 4 bases and J lost 5 bases. Germline assignment: CDR1 SNHLY and CDR2 FYNNEI. CDR3 protein: CASSGQGRNEQYF. CDR3 in DNA: TGTGCCAGCAGTGGACAGGGTCGCAACGAGCAGTACTTC.

This clonotype was detected only a few times. The chain links TRBV19 to TRBJ1-2, with 8 nucleotides matching TRBD1. The CDR3 runs 16 residues. Germline V gene lookup returns CDR1 LNHDA and CDR2 SQIVND (reference sequence). The junction had 16 bases not matched to a gene; V was cut back by 9 bases and J by 4 bases. CDR3 sequence reads: CASHSGQGPTLYGYTF. The CDR3 DNA sequence: TGTGCCAGCCACTCCGGACAGGGTCCCACCCTCTATGGCTACACCTTC.

This chain links TRBV18 with TRBJ1-1; possibly TRBD1 for D (6 bases). The V gene lost 2 bases and the J gene lost 5 bases, with 12 bases spanning the gap. The CDR3 spans 14 residues. Per germline, CDR1 KGHSH and CDR2 LQKENI. The CDR3, as DNA: TGTGCCAGCTCACCAGCTCAGGGGAAAACTGAAGCTTTCTTT. Protein sequence: CASSPAQGKTEAFF. The complete variable domain, with remaining parts taken from reference TRBV18 and TRBJ1-1, reads NAGVMQNPRHLVRRRGQEARLRCSPMKGHSHVYWYRQLPEEGLKFMVYLQKENIIDESGMPKERFSAEFPKEGPSILRIQQVVRGDSAAYFCASSPAQGKTEAFFGQGTRLTVV.

This clonotype came up a few times. The V and J genes are TRBV19 and TRBJ2-7; D remains unclear. This CDR3 spans 13 amino acids. V dropped 0 bases and J dropped 2 bases, with 5 bases sitting between them. Germline values: CDR1 LNHDA, CDR2 SQIVND (reference sequence). The CDR3 DNA reads as TGTGCCAGTAGTATAGATGGTCCCTACGAGCAGTACTTC. Translated, it gives CASSIDGPYEQYF.

This clonotype was recorded at least ten times. The J gene is TRBJ1-1, the V gene TRBV2; D perhaps matches TRBD1 (6 bases). V was pared by 6 bases and J by 1 base, with 12 bases between. The CDR3 has 14 residues. CDR1 and CDR2 (germline): SNHLY, FYNNEI. DNA of the CDR3: TGTGCCAGCAGCTCCCAGACAGGGAACACTGAAGCTTTCTTT. Its translation is CASSSQTGNTEAFF. Variable domain in full (rest from reference TRBV2 and TRBJ1-1): EPEVTQTPSHQVTQMGQEVILRCVPISNHLYFYWYRQILGQKVEFLVSFYNNEISEKSEIFDDQFSVERPDGSNFTLKIRSTKLEDSAMYFCASSSQTGNTEAFFGQGTRLTVV.

This clonotype was seen more than once but under ten times. The CDR3 DNA reads TGCGCCAGCAGCCGATTGGTGGTTGAGGGTGGCGAGCAGTACTTC. It encodes CASSRLVVEGGEQYF. The V gene is TRBV5-1, the J gene TRBJ2-7; D perhaps matches TRBD2 (5 bases). V lost 4 bases and J lost 6, with 20 bases in between. Per germline, CDR1 SGHRS and CDR2 YFSETQ. CDR3 length equals 15 residues.

This clonotype was counted a few times. The V and J genes are TRBV7-2 and TRBJ2-4; no reliable D call. CDR1 and CDR2 from the germline V gene are SGHTA and FQGNSA. Deletions cut 0 bases from V and 9 bases from J, with 3 bases between. CDR3 length: 11 amino acids. CDR3 in DNA: TGTGCCAGCAGCTTAGCGGGCATTCAGTACTTC. The encoded protein is CASSLAGIQYF.

This clonotype has just a few counts. The rearrangement links TRBV7-2 to TRBJ1-1; D uncertain. Per germline, CDR1 SGHTA and CDR2 FQGNSA. V was trimmed by 3 bases and J by 1 base, leaving 9 bases between them. The CDR3 totals 14 residues. Here the CDR3 reads CASSFRTPNTEAFF. In nucleotides, the CDR3 is TGTGCCAGCAGCTTTCGGACGCCGAACACTGAAGCTTTCTTT.

The J gene is TRBJ1-1, the V gene TRBV3-1; TRBD1 aligns across 10 bases. The germline V gene has CDR1 LGHDT and CDR2 YNNKEL (reference sequence). This CDR3 is 16 amino acids long. V trimming: 4 bases; J trimming: 0 bases; junction bases outside the gene matches: 5. CDR3 amino acids: CASSPGTGAMNTEAFF. The CDR3 DNA reads TGTGCCAGCAGCCCCGGGACAGGGGCCATGAACACTGAAGCTTTCTTT.